Each of the 8 T cell receptor beta chains below was sequenced from the same sample in a study of regulatory T cells in long-lasting Graves disease. As for time point: newly diagnosed GD, antithyroid drugs for less than 3 months. The TCR library was made from RNA extracted from PBMCs. Libraries of TCR beta came from iRepertoire HTBI primers plus Arm-PCR of CDR3 regions. TCRdb called the multiplex PCR reads again in MiXCR, with one record for every CDR3 protein. Of approximately 210,000 distinct CDR3 sequences in the sample, around 20% were seen once. The source was peripheral blood mononuclear cells (PBMCs), collected at new diagnosis, from a patient treated with antithyroid drugs. The receptor set was obtained from a female donor with Graves disease.

This clonotype was seen at least ten times. The V gene is TRBV20-1, the J gene TRBJ2-3, with 7 nucleotides matching TRBD2. The CDR3 is 16 residues long. Germline V gene lookup returns CDR1 DFQATT and CDR2 SNEGSKA (reference sequence). V lost 8 bases to trimming and J lost 0 bases; unmatched junction nucleotides: 14. This chain's CDR3 is CSPWASGGISTDTQYF. DNA for the CDR3: TGCAGTCCCTGGGCTAGCGGAGGGATTAGCACAGATACGCAGTATTTT.

This clonotype was observed many times. The chain is built from TRBV7-9 and TRBJ2-7; 7 bases agree with TRBD2. Trimming removed 5 bases from V and 1 base from J; junction bases left unmatched: 8. This CDR3 spans 15 amino acids. Germline loops: CDR1 SEHNR, CDR2 FQNEAQ (reference sequence). This CDR3 reads CASSPAGLTSYEQYF. The CDR3 nucleotides read TGTGCCAGCAGCCCGGCGGGACTAACATCCTACGAGCAGTACTTC.

This clonotype was seen at least ten times. DNA for the CDR3: TGTGCCAGCAGACTAGCGGGTAGTCAAGAGACCCAGTACTTC. This encodes CASRLAGSQETQYF. The chain joins TRBV28 to TRBJ2-5, with 9 nucleotides matching TRBD2. The V and J ends lost 6 bases and 2 bases, in that order; junction bases with no gene match: 4. The CDR3 is made up of 14 amino acids. The V gene's germline CDR1 is MDHEN and CDR2 SYDVKM.

There are a few counts of this clonotype. One end of the junction varies from germline; a read error may be responsible. The J gene is TRBJ1-1, the V gene TRBV27, with D tentatively TRBD1 (5 bases). The CDR3 is made up of 12 amino acids. Germline V gives CDR1 MNHEY, CDR2 SMNVEV (reference sequence). CDR3 DNA sequence: TGTGCCAGCAGTTTAGGGGGGTCACGGTGGGTCTTT. It is translated as CASSLGGSRWVF.

The chain recombines TRBV7-2 with TRBJ2-7; D may be TRBD2 (7 bases). V lost 0 bases, J lost 0 bases, and 15 bases lay in between. This CDR3 contains 17 residues. Looked up from germline, CDR1 is SGHTA and CDR2 is FQGNSA. The CDR3 loop is CASSLARGGGFSYEQYF. CDR3 in DNA: TGTGCCAGCAGCTTAGCCCGCGGGGGCGGCTTCTCCTACGAGCAGTACTTC.

This clonotype has a count of ten or more. V gene TRBV29-1 combines with J gene TRBJ2-1, with TRBD2 identical over 7 bases. The V and J ends lost 2 bases and 8 bases, in that order; junction bases with no gene match: 9. Germline V gene sequence: CDR1 SQVTM, CDR2 ANQGSEA. The CDR3 has 14 residues. The CDR3 is CSVEMGREWYEQFF. As DNA, the CDR3 is TGCAGCGTTGAAATGGGGCGGGAGTGGTATGAGCAGTTCTTC.

There are many counts of this clonotype. The chain combines TRBV28 with TRBJ1-5, with D maybe TRBD1 (5 bases). CDR3 length equals 14 residues. V was cut by 3 bases and J by 5 bases, with 11 bases left in between. Germline-derived CDR1 and CDR2 are MDHEN and SYDVKM. The CDR3 region has the DNA TGTGCCAGCAGTTTGCAGGGAGGGTATCAGCCCCAGCATTTT. Encoded protein: CASSLQGGYQPQHF.

V is TRBV20-1 and J is TRBJ2-7; D possibly matches TRBD1 or TRBD2 (5 bases each). Germline V CDR1 and CDR2: DFQATT, SNEGSKA (reference sequence). CDR3 length: 15 amino acids. V lost 0 bases and J lost 4, with 16 bases in between. The DNA of the CDR3 is TGCAGTGCTAGAGATACGGGACGGCCGGATTACGAGCAGTACTTC. Translated: CSARDTGRPDYEQYF.